This note documents a single T cell receptor beta chain sequence. Antigen unknown. The entry originates in a study of T cell responses to AZD1222 COVID-19 vaccine. Study-wide points: Donors were chiefly white British, with a greater number of females, and clonal diversity was perhaps underestimated. Epitopes outside B.1.351 and B.1.1.7 mutated regions reportedly drew nearly half of spike TCRs.

Germline assignment: CDR1 LNHDA and CDR2 SQIVND (reference sequence). The CDR3 contains 17 residues. V lost 3 bases, J lost 7 bases, and 22 bases lay in between. Clones were read by immunoSEQ multiplex PCR, and TCRdb kept only the in-frame ones, dropping some. The data contain some 30,000 clones, around 88% of them singletons. The chain is built from TRBV19 and TRBJ2-1; no clear D. The source material was peripheral blood, sampled on day 0 of AZD1222 vaccination. This clonotype was sampled from an adult in good health. CDR3 DNA sequence: TGTGCCAGTAGTATGTTAATGGGCCTCCCAGTGGCGAATGAGCAGTTCTTC. This codes for CASSMLMGLPVANEQFF.